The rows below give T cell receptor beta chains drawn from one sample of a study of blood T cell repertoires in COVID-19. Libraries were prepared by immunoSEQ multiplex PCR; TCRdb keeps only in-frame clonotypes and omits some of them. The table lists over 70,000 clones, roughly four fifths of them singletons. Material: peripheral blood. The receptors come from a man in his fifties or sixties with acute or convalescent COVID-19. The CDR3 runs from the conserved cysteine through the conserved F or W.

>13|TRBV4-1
CASSAQGKAEAFF
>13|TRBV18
CASSPPETYEQYF
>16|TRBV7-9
CASSRGSGGVRDTQYF
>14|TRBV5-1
CASSFTGLNEKLFF
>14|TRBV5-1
CASSYGPLGPEQYF
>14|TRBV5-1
CASSLEAAGYGYTF
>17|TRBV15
CATSRDRSTSGHNEQFF
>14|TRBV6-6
CASSSGTSTGELFF
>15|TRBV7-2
CASRSTGNRIWEQYF
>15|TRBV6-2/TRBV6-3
CASSLGQGTSEKQFF
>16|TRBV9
CASSVGILGPTDTQYF
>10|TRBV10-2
CAIGIDTQYF
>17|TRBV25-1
CASSETGRGRSHNEQFF
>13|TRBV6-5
CASRASGSHEQFF
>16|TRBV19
CASSPALGGGRDTQYF
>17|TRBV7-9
CASSLWTGDGGANVLTF
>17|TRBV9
CASSVAPLARNTGELFF